Below, 13 T cell receptor beta chains from the same sample are listed, as sequenced in a study of shared clonotypes between healthy human individuals. Repertoires were generated with immunoSEQ multiplex PCR, while TCRdb's copy carries only in-frame clones and drops some. Among roughly 2 million clones listed, just under 95% were seen once. Naive CD8 isolation took CD45RO-negative cells positively selected for CCR7 and excluded terminally differentiated effector memory CD45RA+ cells. The sequencing sample was made of naive CD8+ T cells sorted from blood. Receptors originate from a man aged 18 to 35 in good health.

This rearrangement joins TRBV6-6 to TRBJ2-1, with 9 bases fitting TRBD1. V lost 8 bases and J lost 8; bases outside the gene matches: 7. The CDR3 has 13 residues. CDR1 and CDR2 from the germline V gene are MNHNY and SVGAGI (reference sequence). CDR3 bases: TGTGCCAGCTCTTGGACAGGGGTAGATGAGCAGTTCTTC. It specifies CASSWTGVDEQFF.

This clone came up a few times. The chain combines TRBV10-3 with TRBJ1-6; D unresolved. The V gene lost 2 bases and the J gene lost 7 bases, with 12 bases spanning the gap. This CDR3 is built from 15 residues. CDR1 ENHRY and CDR2 SYGVKD come from the germline V gene. This CDR3 reads CAISEGEVTNSPLHF. DNA of the CDR3: TGTGCCATCAGTGAGGGTGAGGTCACAAATTCACCCCTCCACTTT.

The J gene is TRBJ1-1, the V gene TRBV9; TRBD1 is a possible D gene (5 bases). Germline assignment: CDR1 SGDLS and CDR2 YYNGEE. V was clipped by 0 bases and J by 0 bases, with 15 bases between them. The CDR3 runs 17 residues. The CDR3 bases are TGTGCCAGCAGCGTAGGACGGCAGGGCGTTATGAACACTGAAGCTTTCTTT. Translation gives CASSVGRQGVMNTEAFF.

The chain employs TRBV25-1 and TRBJ1-5, with 7 bases aligning to TRBD1. The germline CDR1 and CDR2 sequences are MGHDK and SYGVNS. The CDR3 extends over 16 amino acids. The V segment lost 6 bases and the J segment 7 bases; nucleotides outside the gene matches: 15. This CDR3 is CASREEGQSPGQPQHF. CDR3 coding DNA: TGTGCCAGCAGAGAAGAGGGACAGTCCCCAGGGCAGCCCCAGCATTTT. Together with reference TRBV25-1 and TRBJ1-5, the CDR3 gives the full variable domain: EADIYQTPRYLVIGTGKKITLECSQTMGHDKMYWYQQDPGMELHLIHYSYGVNSTEKGDLSSESTVSRIRTEHFPLTLESARPSHTSQYLCASREEGQSPGQPQHFGDGTRLSIL.

The chain recombines TRBV6-5 with TRBJ1-2; D not certain. V dropped 5 bases and J dropped 2 bases, with 12 bases sitting between them. The CDR3 totals 14 residues. The V gene's germline CDR1 is MNHEY and CDR2 SVGAGI. The CDR3 DNA reads TGTGCCAGCAGTCCCGGAGGAGAGAACTATGGCTACACCTTC. The encoded protein is CASSPGGENYGYTF.

This sequence joins TRBV6-1 and TRBJ1-5; TRBD1 aligns across 7 bases. Germline V gene sequence: CDR1 MNHNS, CDR2 SASEGT. The CDR3 is 18 residues long. J lost 2 bases, V lost 2 bases, and 12 bases had no gene match. The CDR3 reads CASSESGRGIMGNQPQHF. CDR3 coding DNA: TGTGCCAGCAGTGAATCGGGCAGGGGGATCATGGGCAATCAGCCCCAGCATTTT.

This chain uses TRBV27 with TRBJ2-1, with TRBD1 identical over 9 bases. Germline CDR1 and CDR2: MNHEY and SMNVEV (reference sequence). This CDR3 comprises 16 residues. V shed 2 bases and J 2 bases; nucleotides not matched to a gene: 4. The CDR3 loop is CASSLIGTGTYNEQFF. As DNA, the CDR3 is TGTGCCAGCAGTTTAATCGGGACAGGGACCTACAATGAGCAGTTCTTC.

V usage is TRBV30 and J usage is TRBJ2-7; 7 bases fit TRBD1. Germline trimming cut 4 bases from V and 0 bases from J; bases unmatched to any gene: 3. In germline, CDR1 is GTSNPN, CDR2 SVGIG (reference sequence). The CDR3 is 13 amino acids. The CDR3 spells CAWTDRSSYEQYF. The CDR3 bases are TGTGCCTGGACGGACAGGAGCTCCTACGAGCAGTACTTC.

CDR3 loop: CASSVVGGPVYNEQFF. In DNA, the CDR3 is TGTGCCAGCAGCGTAGTAGGGGGGCCGGTCTACAATGAGCAGTTCTTC. V gene TRBV9 combines with J gene TRBJ2-1, with D perhaps matching TRBD1 or TRBD2 (6 bases each). Germline lookup yields CDR1 SGDLS and CDR2 YYNGEE. The CDR3 sequence is 16 residues long. V lost 0 bases and J 3 bases, leaving 13 bases between the germline ends.

The chain uses TRBV7-9 and TRBJ2-7; D remains ambiguous. This CDR3 contains 13 residues. CDR1 is SEHNR and CDR2 is FQNEAQ in the germline V gene (reference sequence). The V end was cut by 4 bases, the J end by 3 bases, with 10 bases between. In DNA form, the CDR3 reads TGTGCCAGCAGCTCGGACGCTAACTACGAGCAGTACTTC. The encoded protein is CASSSDANYEQYF.

Details on this clone: The sample contains more than one DNA sequence encoding this CDR3. The chain has TRBV7-6 and TRBJ2-1, with D maybe TRBD1 (5 bases). The CDR3 loop spans 15 amino acids. V was clipped by 1 base and J by 4 bases, with 11 bases between them. Germline-derived CDR1 and CDR2 are SGHVS and FNYEAQ. CDR3 protein: CASSLELGQYNEQFF. CDR3 nucleotide sequence: TGTGCCAGCAGCTTAGAGTTGGGGCAATACAATGAGCAGTTCTTC. Complete variable domain (other parts from reference TRBV7-6 and TRBJ2-1): GAGVSQSPRYKVTKRGQDVALRCDPISGHVSLYWYRQALGQGPEFLTYFNYEAQQDKSGLPNDRFSAERPEGSISTLTIQRTEQRDSAMYRCASSLELGQYNEQFFGPGTRLTVL.

This CDR3 reads CASSGLTGGFPTYEQYF. CDR3 coding DNA: TGCGCCAGCAGTGGTCTGACAGGGGGCTTTCCTACCTACGAGCAGTACTTC. The chain links TRBV10-2 to TRBJ2-7, with 10 positions matching TRBD1. With 4 bases clipped from V and 2 bases from J, the junction kept 11 bases outside the gene matches. Germline assignment: CDR1 WSHSY and CDR2 SAAADI. This CDR3 has 17 residues.

The gene calls are TRBV7-9 and TRBJ1-4; maybe TRBD1 (5 bases). The germline V gene has CDR1 SEHNR and CDR2 FQNEAQ (reference sequence). The germline V and J ends were trimmed by 5 bases and 7 bases, with 17 bases remaining between them. The CDR3 sequence is 15 residues long. The CDR3 spells CASSDSRERLEKLFF. DNA of the CDR3: TGTGCCAGCAGCGACTCCAGGGAGCGGCTTGAAAAACTGTTTTTT.